The next 10 T cell receptor beta chains were all read from a single sample in a study of ipilimumab plus nivolumab after autologous stem cell transplantation. Clones were sequenced by immunoSEQ multiplex PCR, and TCRdb holds only the in-frame ones, with some missing. The table records around 20,000 clones, just under 75% of them present only once. The source was PBMCs, collected in a trial of ipilimumab plus nivolumab as post-transplant consolidation. The receptors here all came from a male donor with diffuse large B-cell lymphoma.

This clone was counted only a few times. The chain joins TRBV5-1 to TRBJ2-2, with D perhaps TRBD1 or TRBD2 (6 bases each). Per germline, CDR1 SGHRS and CDR2 YFSETQ. Trimming stripped 0 bases from V and 7 bases from J, with 16 bases between. The CDR3 length is 16 residues. CDR3 protein: CASSLDPGADSGELFF. The CDR3 DNA follows: TGCGCCAGCAGCTTGGATCCGGGGGCCGATAGCGGGGAGCTGTTTTTT.

The chain employs TRBV5-8 and TRBJ1-5; D is ambiguous. The germline V and J ends were trimmed by 4 bases and 7 bases, with 12 bases remaining between them. CDR1 and CDR2 from the germline V gene are SGHTS and YDEGEE. The CDR3 consists of 13 residues. Here the CDR3 reads CASSVSQEQPQHF. As DNA, the CDR3 is TGTGCCAGCAGCGTATCTCAGGAACAGCCCCAGCATTTT.

This clone turned up a few times. The chain is built from TRBV18 and TRBJ1-5; possibly TRBD1 for D (6 bases). From germline, CDR1 is KGHSH and CDR2 LQKENI. The V and J ends lost 5 bases and 3 bases respectively, with 11 bases between them. CDR3 size: 14 residues. CDR3 in amino acids: CASSAQGFNQPQHF. In nucleotides, the CDR3 is TGTGCCAGCTCAGCACAGGGTTTCAATCAGCCCCAGCATTTT.

The chain links TRBV4-1 to TRBJ2-2; TRBD2 aligns across 10 bases. Looked up from germline, CDR1 is MGHRA and CDR2 is YSYEKL. With 4 bases clipped from V and 1 base from J, the junction kept 6 bases outside the gene matches. The CDR3 spans 17 residues. CDR3 sequence (DNA): TGCGCCAGCAGCCCTATGGCTAGCGGGAGGAACACCGGGGAGCTGTTTTTT. This translates into CASSPMASGRNTGELFF.

The V gene is TRBV5-1, the J gene TRBJ2-7; D unresolved. CDR1 is SGHRS and CDR2 is YFSETQ in the germline V gene. The length of the CDR3 is 15 residues. V shed 1 base and J shed 0 bases, with 11 bases lying between them. CDR3 loop: CASSLYTPGSYEQYF. CDR3 bases: TGCGCCAGCAGCTTGTATACACCAGGCTCCTACGAGCAGTACTTC.

This clone was observed a few times. The CDR3 reads CASSLALGSYYGYTF. In DNA, the CDR3 is TGTGCCAGCAGCTTAGCCTTAGGCAGTTACTATGGCTACACCTTC. The chain is built from TRBV7-8 and TRBJ1-2, with D unclear. The length of the CDR3 is 15 residues. Trimming removed 0 bases at V and 3 bases at J, with 11 bases between. Germline V gene sequence: CDR1 SGHVS, CDR2 FQNEAQ.

The chain couples TRBV2 to TRBJ1-1, with TRBD1 as a possible D gene (5 bases). The CDR3 is made up of 13 amino acids. CDR1 SNHLY and CDR2 FYNNEI come from the germline V gene. The V end lost 5 bases, the J end lost 11 bases, and 18 bases lay between the germline ends. CDR3 protein: CASSPGTPLWAFF. The CDR3 nucleotides are TGTGCCAGCAGTCCCGGGACTCCATTGTGGGCTTTCTTT.

The V and J genes are TRBV5-1 and TRBJ2-1; TRBD2 matches at 9 bases. This CDR3 comprises 15 residues. The ends lost 4 bases at V and 8 bases at J; junction bases unmatched: 10. The germline gives CDR1 SGHRS, CDR2 YFSETQ. The CDR3 sequence is CASSLRYAGGHEQFF. The CDR3 DNA is TGCGCCAGCAGCCTAAGGTATGCGGGGGGGCATGAGCAGTTCTTC. The full variable domain, with the rest looked up from reference TRBV5-1 and TRBJ2-1, is KAGVTQTPRYLIKTRGQQVTLSCSPISGHRSVSWYQQTPGQGLQFLFEYFSETQRNKGNFPGRFSGRQFSNSRSEMNVSTLELGDSALYLCASSLRYAGGHEQFFGPGTRLTVL.

The chain employs TRBV5-6 and TRBJ1-5; D ambiguous. The CDR3 runs 13 residues. The germline gives CDR1 SGHDT, CDR2 YYEEEE. V was clipped by 0 bases and J by 6 bases, with 7 bases between them. CDR3 nucleotides: TGTGCCAGCAGCTTGGTGACGGGTCAGCCCCAGCATTTT. It yields the protein CASSLVTGQPQHF.

This clone was detected only a few times. The chain is built from TRBV27 and TRBJ2-5; D is uncertain. The CDR3 is 12 amino acids. Per the germline V gene, CDR1 is MNHEY and CDR2 is SMNVEV (reference sequence). V lost 8 bases, J lost 3 bases, and 10 bases lay in between. In nucleotides, the CDR3 is TGTGCCAGCGGGCCGATAAAAGAGACCCAGTACTTC. It translates to CASGPIKETQYF.